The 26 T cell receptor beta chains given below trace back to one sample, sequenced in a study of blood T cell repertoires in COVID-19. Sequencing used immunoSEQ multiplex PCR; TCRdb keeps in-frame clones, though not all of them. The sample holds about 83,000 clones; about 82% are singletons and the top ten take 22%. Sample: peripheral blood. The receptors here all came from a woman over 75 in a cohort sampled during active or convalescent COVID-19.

The CDR3 nucleotides are TGTGCCAGCAGGGCGGGACAGGCCAATAACGAGCAGTACGTC. Translated: CASRAGQANNEQYV. This rearrangement joins TRBV6-5 to TRBJ2-7, with 8 bases identical to TRBD1. Per the germline V gene, CDR1 is MNHEY and CDR2 is SVGAGI. CDR3 length: 14 amino acids. V shed 6 bases, J shed 5 bases, and the junction held 9 bases outside the gene matches.

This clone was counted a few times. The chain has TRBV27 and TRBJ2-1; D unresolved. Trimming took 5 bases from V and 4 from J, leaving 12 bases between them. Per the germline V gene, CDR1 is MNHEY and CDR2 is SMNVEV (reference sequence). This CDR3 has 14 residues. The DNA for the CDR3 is TGTGCCAGCAGTCCACGTAACCTATACAATGAGCAGTTCTTC. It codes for CASSPRNLYNEQFF.

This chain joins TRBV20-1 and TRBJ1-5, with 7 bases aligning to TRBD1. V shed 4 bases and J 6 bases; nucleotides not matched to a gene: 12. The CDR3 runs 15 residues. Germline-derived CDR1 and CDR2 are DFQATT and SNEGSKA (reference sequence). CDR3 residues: CSATEFRGLGQPQHF. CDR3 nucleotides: TGCAGTGCTACTGAATTCAGGGGGTTAGGTCAGCCCCAGCATTTT.

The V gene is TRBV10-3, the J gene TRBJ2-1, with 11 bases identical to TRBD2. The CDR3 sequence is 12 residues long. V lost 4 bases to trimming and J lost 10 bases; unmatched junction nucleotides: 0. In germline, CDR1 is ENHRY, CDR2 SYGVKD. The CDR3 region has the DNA TGTGCCATCAGTGGACTAGCGGGAGAGCAGTTCTTC. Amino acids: CAISGLAGEQFF.

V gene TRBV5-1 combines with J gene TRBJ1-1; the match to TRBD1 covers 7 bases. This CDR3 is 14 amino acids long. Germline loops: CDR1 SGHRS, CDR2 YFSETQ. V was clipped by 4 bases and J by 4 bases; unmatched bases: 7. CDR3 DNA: TGCGCCAGCAGCCCTAACAGGGGTGGCACTGAAGCTTTCTTT. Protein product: CASSPNRGGTEAFF.

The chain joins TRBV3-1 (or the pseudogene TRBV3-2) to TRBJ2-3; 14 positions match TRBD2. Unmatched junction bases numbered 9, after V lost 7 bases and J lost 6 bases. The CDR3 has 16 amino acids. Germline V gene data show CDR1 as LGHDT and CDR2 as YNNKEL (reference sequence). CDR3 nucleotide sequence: TGTGCCAGCACCCAGGGACTAGCGGGAGACCGGGATACGCAGTATTTT. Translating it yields CASTQGLAGDRDTQYF.

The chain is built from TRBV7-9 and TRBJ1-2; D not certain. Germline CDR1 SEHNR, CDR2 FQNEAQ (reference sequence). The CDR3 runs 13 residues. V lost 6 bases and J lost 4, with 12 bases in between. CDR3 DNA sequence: TGTGCCAGCAGTTTTTCAGGCTTCTATGGCTACACCTTC. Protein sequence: CASSFSGFYGYTF.

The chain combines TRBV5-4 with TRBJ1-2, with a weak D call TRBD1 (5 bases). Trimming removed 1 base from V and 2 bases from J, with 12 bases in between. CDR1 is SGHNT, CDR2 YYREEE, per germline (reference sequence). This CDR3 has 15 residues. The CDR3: CASSLRQGLNYGYTF. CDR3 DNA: TGTGCCAGCAGCTTGCGTCAGGGCCTCAACTATGGCTACACCTTC.

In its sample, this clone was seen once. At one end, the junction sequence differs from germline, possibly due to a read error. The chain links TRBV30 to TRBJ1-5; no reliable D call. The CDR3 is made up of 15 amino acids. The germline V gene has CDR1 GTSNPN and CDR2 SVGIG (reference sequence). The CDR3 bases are TGTGCCTGGAGCTCCAAATTGAGGGATAATCAGTCCCAGCATTTT. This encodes CAWSSKLRDNQSQHF.

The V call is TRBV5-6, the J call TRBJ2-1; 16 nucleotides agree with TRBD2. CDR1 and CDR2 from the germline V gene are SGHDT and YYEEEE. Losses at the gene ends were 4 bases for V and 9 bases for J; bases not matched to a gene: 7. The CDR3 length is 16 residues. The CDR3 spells CASSQRGTSGRGEQFF. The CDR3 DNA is TGTGCCAGCAGCCAACGGGGGACTAGCGGGAGGGGTGAGCAGTTCTTC.

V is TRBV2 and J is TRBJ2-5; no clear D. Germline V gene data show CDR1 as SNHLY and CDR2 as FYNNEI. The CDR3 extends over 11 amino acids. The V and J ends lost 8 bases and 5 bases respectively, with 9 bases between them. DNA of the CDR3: TGTGCCAGCTTGGGCACGGAGACCCAGTACTTC. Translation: CASLGTETQYF.

The CDR3: CASSIGQARGEQYF. CDR3 DNA: TGTGCCAGTAGTATAGGACAGGCCAGGGGCGAGCAGTACTTC. This chain connects TRBV19 to TRBJ2-7, with D perhaps TRBD1 (6 bases). Trimming removed 1 base from V and 6 bases from J, with 13 bases in between. CDR3 length: 14 residues. Germline assignment: CDR1 LNHDA and CDR2 SQIVND (reference sequence).

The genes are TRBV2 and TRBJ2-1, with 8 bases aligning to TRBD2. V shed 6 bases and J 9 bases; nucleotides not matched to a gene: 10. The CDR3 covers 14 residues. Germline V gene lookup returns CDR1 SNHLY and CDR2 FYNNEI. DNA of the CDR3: TGTGCCAGCAGCTTAGGACTAGCCTTCGGTGAGCAGTTCTTC. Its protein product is CASSLGLAFGEQFF.

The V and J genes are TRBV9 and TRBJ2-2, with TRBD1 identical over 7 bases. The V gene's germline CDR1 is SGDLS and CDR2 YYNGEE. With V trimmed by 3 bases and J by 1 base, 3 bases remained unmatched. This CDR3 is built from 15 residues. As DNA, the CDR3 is TGTGCCAGCAGCGATCGGACAGGGAACACCGGGGAGCTGTTTTTT. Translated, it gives CASSDRTGNTGELFF.

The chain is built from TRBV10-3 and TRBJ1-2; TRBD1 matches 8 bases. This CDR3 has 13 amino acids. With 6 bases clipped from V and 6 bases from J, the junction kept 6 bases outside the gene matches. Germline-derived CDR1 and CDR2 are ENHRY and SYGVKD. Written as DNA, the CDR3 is TGTGCCATCAGGGAAGGACAGGGTGATGGCTACACCTTC. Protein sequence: CAIREGQGDGYTF.

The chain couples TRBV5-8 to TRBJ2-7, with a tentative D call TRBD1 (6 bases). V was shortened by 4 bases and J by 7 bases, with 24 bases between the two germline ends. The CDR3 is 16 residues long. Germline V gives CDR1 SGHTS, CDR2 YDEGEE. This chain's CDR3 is CASSPRVNRAAGEQYF. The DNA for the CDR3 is TGTGCCAGCAGCCCCCGGGTCAACAGGGCGGCTGGAGAGCAGTACTTC.

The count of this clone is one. CDR3 sequence: CASELTAANTEAFF. The CDR3 nucleotides read TGTGCCAGCGAACTAACCGCAGCGAACACTGAAGCTTTCTTT. The gene calls are TRBV7-9 and TRBJ1-1; D gene uncertain. The CDR3 covers 14 residues. Trimming pared 8 bases from V and 1 base from J, leaving 14 bases between. Germline values: CDR1 SEHNR, CDR2 FQNEAQ (reference sequence).

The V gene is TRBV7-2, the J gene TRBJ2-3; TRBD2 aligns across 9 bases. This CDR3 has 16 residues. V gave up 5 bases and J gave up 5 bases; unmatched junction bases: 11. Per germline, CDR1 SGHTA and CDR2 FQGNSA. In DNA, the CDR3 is TGTGCCAGCAGCCGGGGTAGGGGACTAGCTAAAGATACGCAGTATTTT. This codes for CASSRGRGLAKDTQYF.

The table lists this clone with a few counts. CDR3: CASSLAGSSYEQYF. In DNA form, the CDR3 reads TGTGCCAGCAGCTTAGCGGGGAGCTCCTACGAGCAGTACTTC. The chain recombines TRBV7-9 with TRBJ2-7, with D perhaps matching TRBD2 (5 bases). Per the germline V gene, CDR1 is SEHNR and CDR2 is FQNEAQ (reference sequence). V shed 0 bases and J shed 0 bases, with 6 bases lying between them. The CDR3 is made up of 14 amino acids.

CDR3 loop: CASSLYRTSNEKLFF. The CDR3 DNA sequence: TGTGCCAGCAGCTTATACAGAACTAGTAATGAAAAACTGTTTTTT. The rearrangement links TRBV13 to TRBJ1-4; D not certain. The CDR3 sequence is 15 residues long. Germline V gene sequence: CDR1 PRHDT, CDR2 FYEKMQ (reference sequence). Trimming removed 2 bases at V and 4 bases at J, with 11 bases between.

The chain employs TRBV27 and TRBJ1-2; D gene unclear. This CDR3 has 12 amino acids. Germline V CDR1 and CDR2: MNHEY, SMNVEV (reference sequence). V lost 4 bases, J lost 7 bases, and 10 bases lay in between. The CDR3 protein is CASSWPLPGYTF. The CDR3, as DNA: TGTGCCAGCAGTTGGCCCTTACCTGGCTACACCTTC.

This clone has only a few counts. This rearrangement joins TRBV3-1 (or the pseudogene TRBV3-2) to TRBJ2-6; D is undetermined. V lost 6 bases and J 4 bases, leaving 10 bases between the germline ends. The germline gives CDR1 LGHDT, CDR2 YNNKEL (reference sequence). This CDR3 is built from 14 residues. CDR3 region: CASSLAPGANVLTF. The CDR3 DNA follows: TGTGCCAGCAGTTTAGCCCCGGGGGCCAACGTCCTGACTTTC.

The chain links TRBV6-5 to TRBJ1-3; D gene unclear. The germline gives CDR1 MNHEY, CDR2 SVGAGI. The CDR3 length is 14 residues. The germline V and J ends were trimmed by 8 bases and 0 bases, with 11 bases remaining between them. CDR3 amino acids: CASGETFSGNTIYF. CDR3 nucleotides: TGTGCCAGCGGGGAGACATTCTCTGGAAACACCATATATTTT.

The CDR3 DNA is TGTGCCAGCAGCTTACAGGATTTCTCCTACGAACAGTACGTC. This gives the protein CASSLQDFSYEQYV. This rearrangement joins TRBV7-6 to TRBJ2-7; D is undetermined. The CDR3 is 14 residues long. The germline CDR1 and CDR2 sequences are SGHVS and FNYEAQ.

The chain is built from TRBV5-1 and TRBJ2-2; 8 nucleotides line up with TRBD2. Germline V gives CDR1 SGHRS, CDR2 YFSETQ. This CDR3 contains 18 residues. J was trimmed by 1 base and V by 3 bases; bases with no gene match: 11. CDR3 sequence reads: CASSSRGGRTKNTGELFF. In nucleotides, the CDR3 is TGCGCCAGCAGCTCCCGGGGGGGCAGGACGAAGAACACCGGGGAGCTGTTTTTT.

CDR3: CASSQRGGGDNSPLHF. The DNA of the CDR3 is TGTGCCAGCAGCCAAAGGGGAGGTGGGGACAATTCACCCCTCCACTTT. This chain uses TRBV3-1 (or the pseudogene TRBV3-2) with TRBJ1-6; possibly TRBD1 for D (5 bases). Germline V CDR1 and CDR2: LGHDT, YNNKEL (reference sequence). The CDR3 sequence is 16 residues long. Between the trimmed V and J ends, which lost 2 bases and 7 bases, there was a span of 15 bases.